This T cell receptor (beta chain) is drawn from a study of T cells after yellow fever vaccination. Findings and limits, study-wide: There was a possibility that FACS-sorted repertoires contained abundant clonotypes contaminating from the bulk population. Weaker in magnitude, the secondary response showed a faster peak on day 5 versus 15.

This clonotype is medium-sized. V shed 5 bases and J 6 bases; nucleotides not matched to a gene: 3. The CDR3 runs to 14 residues. Germline V gives CDR1 ENHRY, CDR2 SYGVKD. Each CDR3 protein is one row after TCRdb ran MiXCR on the 5' RACE reads. The data contain some 26,000 distinct CDR3 sequences, less than 3.5% of them singletons. The V call is TRBV10-3, the J call TRBJ2-3, with 12 bases aligning to TRBD2. The clonotype originates from a man aged 18-30 years who received the YFV17D yellow fever vaccine. The sample consisted of PBMCs, either bulk or a sorted T-cell subset (CD4+, CD8+, memory, or dextramer-sorted; not recorded which), taken 35 to 50 days after the first yellow fever vaccination. The CDR3 DNA reads TGTGCCATCAGTTCTAGCGGGGGGGACGATACGCAGTATTTT. Its translation: CAISSSGGDDTQYF.